This TCR beta chain is drawn from a study of regulatory T cells in long-lasting Graves disease. Trimming removed 4 bases at V and 2 bases at J, with 8 bases between. Germline CDR1 is SEHNR and CDR2 is FQNEAQ (reference sequence). CDR3 size: 14 residues. With iRepertoire HTBI primers and Arm-PCR of CDR3 regions, TCR beta libraries were built. MiXCR, run by TCRdb on the multiplex PCR reads, gives a single entry per CDR3 protein. The sample contains about 560,000 distinct CDR3 sequences, about 16% of which appear only once. Notes on this clonotype: As yet, its antigen is unknown.

Time point reported: newly diagnosed GD, antithyroid drugs for less than 3 months. With RNA extracted from PBMCs as input, the TCR library was made. Graves' disease diagnosis was established per American Thyroid Association guidelines. EDTA tubes held roughly 9.2 milliliters of peripheral blood from each patient. Study conclusions and caveats: Patients with persistent Graves' had lower TCR diversity than newly diagnosed patients.

In addition, the sample was reused for a study of T cells in Graves' hyperthyroidism and ophthalmopathy.

The sequencing here drew on peripheral blood mononuclear cells (PBMCs), taken at new diagnosis, from a patient treated with antithyroid drugs. The V gene is TRBV7-9, the J gene TRBJ1-4; D gene unclear. The sequence was obtained from a man between 18 and 29 years old with Graves disease. DNA of the CDR3: TGTGCCAGCAGCTCCCGCAGGACTAATGAAAAACTGTTTTTT. It yields the protein CASSSRRTNEKLFF.